This T cell receptor (beta chain) was captured in a study of identical twins. The CDR3 totals 20 residues. CDR1 and CDR2 (germline): LNHDA, SQIVND (reference sequence). V gave up 3 bases and J gave up 0 bases; unmatched junction bases: 15. As concerns this clonotype: The target antigen is unknown.

Study observations and caveats: Excess twin sharing in beta out-of-frame sequences was weaker. Models came in too low on out-of-frame TCR alpha sharing in monozygotic twins.

A single record per CDR3 protein comes from TCRdb applying MiXCR to the 5' RACE reads. The data show 1.5 million to 2 million distinct CDR3 sequences, around 29% seen once. The chain combines TRBV19 with TRBJ1-5, with 9 bases lining up with TRBD1. Sequenced input: cord blood. This sequence originates from a newborn girl in good health. For the CDR3, the DNA is TGTGCCAGTAGTATGCGGGTACAGGGGGCGGCTTTTTATAGCAATCAGCCCCAGCATTTT. Translation gives CASSMRVQGAAFYSNQPQHF. Full variable domain (outside the CDR3, taken from reference TRBV19 and TRBJ1-5): DGGITQSPKYLFRKEGQNVTLSCEQNLNHDAMYWYRQDPGQGLRLIYYSQIVNDFQKGDIAEGYSVSREKKESFPLTVTSAQKNPTAFYLCASSMRVQGAAFYSNQPQHFGDGTRLSIL.